The clone carrying this T cell receptor (beta chain) was recorded only once. The sample comes from a study of blood T cell repertoires in COVID-19. Study in general: The analysed material was cDNA or gDNA that came from T cells, B-cell-depleted T cells, or PBMCs.

The germline V gene encodes CDR1 SGHKS and CDR2 YYEKEE (reference sequence). V was trimmed by 3 bases and J by 0 bases, leaving 6 bases between them. This CDR3 has 14 residues. Here immunoSEQ multiplex PCR was the method, and the copy in TCRdb shows in-frame clones only, minus some. Of 250,000 to 350,000 clones in the sample, around nine tenths were seen once. Specimen: peripheral blood. The gene calls are TRBV5-5 and TRBJ1-4; tentatively, D is TRBD1 (5 bases). The receptor comes from a woman in her 70s with COVID-19, enrolled during active disease. CDR3: CASSWGSTNEKLFF. The CDR3 DNA reads TGTGCCAGCAGCTGGGGCTCAACTAATGAAAAACTGTTTTTT.